This record looks at one T cell receptor beta chain sequence and its context. At the DNA level, this CDR3 is encoded by other sequences in the same sample as well. The source of the sample is a study of blood T cell repertoires in COVID-19. On the study more broadly: The cDNA or gDNA used as material had been derived from T cells, B-cell-depleted T cells, or PBMCs.

CDR3 length: 14 residues. The germline V gene has CDR1 SGHRS and CDR2 YFSETQ. V shed 4 bases and J 1 base; nucleotides not matched to a gene: 2. As processed by the authors: It was from reference gene primer amplification that nucleated cell counts were estimated. Using immunoSEQ multiplex PCR, the repertoire was profiled, and TCRdb retains in-frame clones only, with some absent. The V and J calls and the clone size are those of that table, but D and trimming were determined from the DNA. Of over 150,000 clones detected, 70% to 90% appear once; the ten largest clones hold less than 10%. The V and J genes are TRBV5-1 and TRBJ1-1, with TRBD1 matching over 9 bases. The TCR was taken from a woman aged 55-69 years with COVID-19, enrolled during active disease. The specimen sequenced was peripheral blood. The chain's CDR3 is CASSRGQGNTEAFF. In DNA, the CDR3 is TGCGCCAGCAGCCGGGGACAGGGGAACACTGAAGCTTTCTTT. Full variable domain (missing parts from reference TRBV5-1 and TRBJ1-1): KAGVTQTPRYLIKTRGQQVTLSCSPISGHRSVSWYQQTPGQGLQFLFEYFSETQRNKGNFPGRFSGRQFSNSRSEMNVSTLELGDSALYLCASSRGQGNTEAFFGQGTRLTVV.